These 30 T cell receptor beta chains came from one sample sequenced in a study of T cells in Graves' hyperthyroidism and ophthalmopathy. It was RNA transcripts that yielded the amplified TCR beta CDR3 regions. An initial round of RT-PCR targeting the TCR CDR3 relied on the HTBI primer set. TCRdb ran MiXCR on the multiplex PCR reads and lists one entry per CDR3 protein. Seen here are some 570,000 distinct CDR3 sequences, 11% to 15% observed once, and the top ten hold around 7%. Sequenced sample: blood. These receptors all stem from a woman between 18 and 30 years old with Graves' ophthalmopathy.

This clonotype has ten or more counts. The rearrangement uses TRBV6-5 and TRBJ2-7; D is possibly TRBD2 (5 bases). From germline, CDR1 is MNHEY and CDR2 SVGAGI. The CDR3 runs 16 residues. Trimming stripped 0 bases from V and 3 bases from J, with 15 bases between. Here the CDR3 reads CASSYSRVAADYEQYF. In nucleotides, the CDR3 is TGTGCCAGCAGTTACTCGAGGGTTGCGGCAGACTACGAGCAGTACTTC.

V gene TRBV6-5 combines with J gene TRBJ2-7, with D unresolved. Trimming left V 1 base short and J 2 bases short, with 12 bases between. CDR1 MNHEY and CDR2 SVGAGI come from the germline V gene. The CDR3 has 15 amino acids. CDR3 sequence (DNA): TGTGCCAGCAGTTACTGGGCTAGAGAGGCCTACGAGCAGTACTTC. Translating it yields CASSYWAREAYEQYF.

The chain is built from TRBV20-1 and TRBJ1-5; D gene uncertain. The germline V and J ends were trimmed by 2 bases and 5 bases, with 16 bases remaining between them. The CDR3 is made up of 15 amino acids. From germline, CDR1 is DFQATT and CDR2 SNEGSKA (reference sequence). The CDR3 DNA is TGCAGTGCTAGACCGGGCATGAAATCTTATCAGCCCCAGCATTTT. It encodes CSARPGMKSYQPQHF.

This clonotype was observed many times. The rearrangement links TRBV6-2 or TRBV6-3 to TRBJ1-1; D remains ambiguous. This CDR3 has 14 residues. The germline gives CDR1 MNHEY, CDR2 SVGEGT. Trimming removed 0 bases from V and 5 bases from J, with 10 bases in between. The CDR3: CASSYSRRVTEAFF. The CDR3 DNA reads as TGTGCCAGCAGTTACTCGCGGAGGGTAACTGAAGCTTTCTTT.

This clonotype came up many times. This chain joins TRBV30 and TRBJ1-1; 8 bases are a match to TRBD1. The CDR3 consists of 13 residues. V gave up 1 base and J gave up 5 bases; unmatched junction bases: 3. CDR1 and CDR2 (germline): GTSNPN, SVGIG (reference sequence). The CDR3 DNA follows: TGTGCCTGGAGTGCCACAGGGGGGACTGAAGCTTTCTTT. Its translation is CAWSATGGTEAFF.

As for this clonotype: Given a much more abundant clone one base away, this may be a read error. The chain is built from TRBV6-2 or TRBV6-3 and TRBJ2-1; D possibly corresponds to TRBD2 (6 bases). Matching the DNA end better, TRBJ2-7 makes the J call doubtful. Germline-derived CDR1 and CDR2 are MNHEY and SVGEGT. The CDR3 covers 15 residues. The CDR3 DNA follows: TGTGCCAGCAGTGACTTGGCGGGACCCTACAATGAGCAGTACTTC. Translated, it gives CASSDLAGPYNEQYF.

Many counts were recorded for this clonotype. The V call is TRBV12-3 or TRBV12-4, the J call TRBJ2-7, with 7 bases that match TRBD1. The junction had 11 bases not matched to a gene; V was cut back by 5 bases and J by 4 bases. The CDR3 is 15 residues long. The DNA of the CDR3 is TGTGCCAGCAGTCTCGGGACAGAGACCTTTTACGAGCAGTACTTC. Its protein product is CASSLGTETFYEQYF.

In its sample, this clonotype was seen many times. V usage is TRBV6-1 and J usage is TRBJ2-7, with 7 bases fitting TRBD2. The J segment lost 3 bases and the V segment lost 7 bases, leaving 6 bases of the junction unmatched. The CDR3 loop spans 13 amino acids. The germline V gene encodes CDR1 MNHNS and CDR2 SASEGT. The CDR3 region has the DNA TGTGCCAGCAACTGGGGAGGGAACTACGAGCAGTACTTC. Translated, it gives CASNWGGNYEQYF.

This clonotype was observed at least ten times. The chain combines TRBV2 with TRBJ2-1, with 8 positions matching TRBD1. Losses at the gene ends were 7 bases for V and 0 bases for J; bases not matched to a gene: 14. Germline values: CDR1 SNHLY, CDR2 FYNNEI. The CDR3 spans 18 residues. Here the CDR3 reads CASTGQGRGGSSYNEQFF. The CDR3, as DNA: TGTGCCAGCACAGGACAGGGCCGAGGGGGTAGCTCCTACAATGAGCAGTTCTTC.

This chain connects TRBV27 to TRBJ1-5; D is perhaps TRBD1 (6 bases). The CDR3 length is 16 residues. The ends were cut back, 5 bases at V and 5 bases at J, with 19 bases in the middle. Germline loops: CDR1 MNHEY, CDR2 SMNVEV (reference sequence). The CDR3 sequence: CASSPIYRVGDQPQHF. In nucleotides, the CDR3 is TGTGCCAGCAGTCCTATCTACAGGGTTGGGGATCAGCCCCAGCATTTT.

V and J are TRBV27 and TRBJ1-6; no clear D gene. Between the trimmed V and J ends, which lost 7 bases and 7 bases, there was a span of 32 bases. Per the germline V gene, CDR1 is MNHEY and CDR2 is SMNVEV (reference sequence). The CDR3 covers 20 residues. CDR3 sequence reads: CASILPGAREDLGGNSPLHF. The CDR3 DNA sequence: TGTGCCAGCATCCTACCGGGCGCGAGGGAAGACCTAGGCGGGAATTCACCCCTCCACTTT.

This clonotype was detected only a few times. The V call is TRBV25-1, the J call TRBJ2-7; 14 bases are a match to TRBD2. The CDR3 sequence is 18 residues long. Germline CDR1 and CDR2: MGHDK and SYGVNS. The V gene end was trimmed by 4 bases and the J gene end by 1 base; junction bases not matched to a gene: 9. The CDR3 DNA sequence: TGTGCCAGCAGTGTCTCGACTAGCGGGAGGGCCAAATCCTACGAGCAGTACTTC. It encodes CASSVSTSGRAKSYEQYF.

With respect to this clonotype: A junction end diverges from the germline sequence, so it may reflect a read error. This chain links TRBV19 with TRBJ2-2, with D possibly matching TRBD2 (6 bases). The CDR3 contains 14 residues. Germline CDR1 LNHDA, CDR2 SQIVND (reference sequence). CDR3 nucleotide sequence: TGCGCCAGTAGCGGCAGGCCCAACACCGGGGAGCTGTTTTTT. Its protein product is CASSGRPNTGELFF.

There are many counts of this clonotype. V and J are TRBV28 and TRBJ2-1; 9 nucleotides align to TRBD2. Germline CDR1 reads MDHEN; CDR2 reads SYDVKM. This CDR3 region has 16 residues. V shed 7 bases and J 5 bases; nucleotides not matched to a gene: 12. CDR3 sequence: CASTIHSGTSNNEQFF. CDR3 DNA: TGTGCCAGCACCATTCACTCCGGGACTAGCAACAATGAGCAGTTCTTC.

The chain couples TRBV29-1 to TRBJ2-6; no clear D. Germline CDR1 is SQVTM and CDR2 is ANQGSEA. The CDR3 has 15 residues. Trimming pared 5 bases from V and 4 bases from J, leaving 15 bases between. CDR3: CSVSRTAAGANVLTF. The CDR3 DNA follows: TGCAGCGTTAGCCGGACGGCGGCAGGGGCCAACGTCCTGACTTTC.

A word on this clonotype: This may stem from a read error, because a much larger clone lies one nucleotide away. The chain is built from TRBV6-1 and TRBJ1-1; 8 positions agree with TRBD1. Germline CDR1 is MNHNS and CDR2 is SASEGT. This CDR3 contains 14 residues. The ends lost 2 bases at V and 4 bases at J; junction bases unmatched: 3. This CDR3 reads CASSEQGASTEAFF. The CDR3 nucleotides are TGTGCCAGCAGTGAACAGGGGGCGAGCACTGAAGCTTTCTTT.

This clonotype was seen more than once but under ten times. The V call is TRBV9, the J call TRBJ2-6; a weak D match, TRBD1 (5 bases). The CDR3 consists of 18 residues. V was shortened by 0 bases and J by 0 bases, with 13 bases between the two germline ends. Germline V lookup: CDR1 SGDLS, CDR2 YYNGEE. CDR3 nucleotide sequence: TGTGCCAGCAGCGTAGCGGATCACAGGTTCTCTGGGGCCAACGTCCTGACTTTC. Amino acid sequence: CASSVADHRFSGANVLTF.

This clonotype was seen ten or more times. The chain combines TRBV6-1 with TRBJ2-1; 13 nucleotides align to TRBD2. The CDR3 has 17 amino acids. Trimming cost V 5 bases and J 5 bases; bases outside gene matches: 9. From germline, CDR1 is MNHNS and CDR2 SASEGT. The CDR3 DNA reads as TGTGCCAGCAGTTCTAACCGGACTAGCGGGAGTAACAATGAGCAGTTCTTC. Translation: CASSSNRTSGSNNEQFF.

The chain has TRBV6-2 or TRBV6-3 and TRBJ2-2; TRBD1 matches at 7 bases. The junction had 7 bases not matched to a gene; V was cut back by 5 bases and J by 4 bases. CDR1 is MNHEY and CDR2 is SVGEGT in the germline V gene. The CDR3 loop spans 15 amino acids. In DNA form, the CDR3 reads TGTGCCAGCAGTGTGAGACAGGGTAGCACCGGGGAGCTGTTTTTT. Translated, it gives CASSVRQGSTGELFF.

This clonotype has at least ten counts. This chain uses TRBV7-3 with TRBJ2-3; D is possibly TRBD2 (6 bases). This CDR3 spans 15 amino acids. Germline assignment: CDR1 SGHTA and CDR2 FQGTGA. V was cut by 3 bases and J by 9 bases, with 19 bases left in between. CDR3 sequence (DNA): TGTGCCAGCAGCTTTGCGGGACTCAGAGGGGAGACGCAGTATTTT. Encoded protein: CASSFAGLRGETQYF. Supplemented by reference TRBV7-3 and TRBJ2-3, the full variable domain reads GAGVSQTPSNKVTEKGKYVELRCDPISGHTALYWYRQSLGQGPEFLIYFQGTGAADDSGLPNDRFFAVRPEGSVSTLKIQRTERGDSAVYLCASSFAGLRGETQYFGPGTRLTVL.

This clonotype was counted at least ten times. This chain joins TRBV6-2 or TRBV6-3 and TRBJ2-1; D not certain. CDR1 MNHEY and CDR2 SVGEGT come from the germline V gene. This CDR3 comprises 17 residues. V shed 0 bases and J shed 2 bases, with 14 bases lying between them. CDR3 DNA sequence: TGTGCCAGCAGTTACTCCCGACTCGAATCTCCCTACAATGAGCAGTTCTTC. Encoded protein: CASSYSRLESPYNEQFF.

This clonotype was recorded at least ten times. The chain combines TRBV7-3 with TRBJ2-7; D gene unclear. There are 18 residues in the CDR3. V lost 8 bases and J lost 3, with 29 bases in between. The germline CDR1 and CDR2 sequences are SGHTA and FQGTGA. CDR3 coding DNA: TGTGCCAGCTGTCCCCCGAGGCCCGAGCGACCACCACGCTACGAGCAGTACTTC. Translated: CASCPPRPERPPRYEQYF. Filled out from reference TRBV7-3 and TRBJ2-7, the complete variable domain reads GAGVSQTPSNKVTEKGKYVELRCDPISGHTALYWYRQSLGQGPEFLIYFQGTGAADDSGLPNDRFFAVRPEGSVSTLKIQRTERGDSAVYLCASCPPRPERPPRYEQYFGPGTRLTVT.

V gene TRBV14 combines with J gene TRBJ2-5; D unresolved. The CDR3 has 16 amino acids. Germline CDR1 reads SGHDN; CDR2 reads FVKESK. Trimming took 0 bases from V and 5 from J, leaving 16 bases between them. The CDR3 DNA reads as TGTGCCAGCAGCCAAGATGCGCAGGTTATCAGGGAGACCCAGTACTTC. Amino acids: CASSQDAQVIRETQYF.

In its sample, this clonotype was seen many times. The rearrangement joins TRBV28 to TRBJ2-5; 12 nucleotides align to TRBD2. J was trimmed by 5 bases and V by 6 bases; bases with no gene match: 13. Germline lookup yields CDR1 MDHEN and CDR2 SYDVKM. This CDR3 is 17 amino acids long. For the CDR3, the DNA is TGTGCCAGCAGCCTCGACCTGGGACTAGCGGGTGGGGAGACCCAGTACTTC. It codes for CASSLDLGLAGGETQYF.

This clonotype was seen only a few times. CDR3 nucleotide sequence: TGTGCTAGTGGTTTCGTTACGACCCGGGACAGGCTTGAAAAACTGTTTTTT. Translated, it gives CASGFVTTRDRLEKLFF. This chain connects TRBV12-5 to TRBJ1-4; 8 bases line up with TRBD1. With V trimmed by 3 bases and J by 7 bases, 13 bases remained unmatched. The CDR3 has 17 residues. Germline CDR1 LGHNT, CDR2 FRNRAP.

The CDR3 sequence is CALLGGSGGYTF. The CDR3 DNA sequence: TGTGCTCTTCTCGGCGGGTCTGGGGGCTACACCTTC. V usage is TRBV28 and J usage is TRBJ1-2; D unresolved. Germline V lookup: CDR1 MDHEN, CDR2 SYDVKM. There are 12 residues in the CDR3.

The gene calls are TRBV4-1 and TRBJ1-1, with TRBD1 identical over 9 bases. This CDR3 comprises 16 residues. CDR1 and CDR2 from the germline V gene are MGHRA and YSYEKL. V shed 0 bases and J 1 base; nucleotides not matched to a gene: 3. This CDR3 is CASSQDGGQGNTEAFF. Here the CDR3 DNA reads TGCGCCAGCAGCCAAGATGGGGGACAGGGGAACACTGAAGCTTTCTTT.

This clonotype was seen repeatedly, ten times or more. The CDR3 DNA reads TGTGCCAGCAGTCCAACAGGGGCCCACGAGCAGTACTTC. Its protein product is CASSPTGAHEQYF. This chain links TRBV12-3 or TRBV12-4 with TRBJ2-7, with TRBD1 matching 7 bases. J was trimmed by 5 bases and V by 5 bases; bases with no gene match: 6. The length of the CDR3 is 13 residues.

This clonotype was counted many times. The chain employs TRBV24-1 and TRBJ1-2; D perhaps matches TRBD1 (5 bases). The V end was cut by 3 bases, the J end by 2 bases, with 9 bases between. Per the germline V gene, CDR1 is KGHDR and CDR2 is SFDVKD. The CDR3 contains 14 residues. The CDR3 nucleotides are TGTGCCACCAGTGATCGAGGGGCCAACTATGGCTACACCTTC. It translates to CATSDRGANYGYTF.

This clonotype was seen many times. The V call is TRBV2, the J call TRBJ2-3; the D gene is possibly TRBD1 (5 bases). The CDR3 consists of 12 residues. Trimming cost V 5 bases and J 3 bases, with 6 bases left between them. Looked up from germline, CDR1 is SNHLY and CDR2 is FYNNEI. The CDR3 bases are TGTGCCAGCAGTCAGGGTACAGATACGCAGTATTTT. Its translation: CASSQGTDTQYF. Complete variable domain (other parts from reference TRBV2 and TRBJ2-3): EPEVTQTPSHQVTQMGQEVILRCVPISNHLYFYWYRQILGQKVEFLVSFYNNEISEKSEIFDDQFSVERPDGSNFTLKIRSTKLEDSAMYFCASSQGTDTQYFGPGTRLTVL.